This passage covers 27 T cell receptor beta chains from one sample sequenced in a study of T cell responses to AZD1222 COVID-19 vaccine. Sequenced by immunoSEQ multiplex PCR; TCRdb stores in-frame clones only, minus some. Found here are 95,000 to 150,000 clones, approximately 85% of them singletons; the top ten hold approximately 4.7%. This sample comprised peripheral blood, obtained 28 days after the second AZD1222 dose. Receptors originate from an adult who received the AZD1222 COVID-19 vaccine.

V and J are TRBV28 and TRBJ1-5, with 8 bases lining up with TRBD1. CDR1 and CDR2 from the germline V gene are MDHEN and SYDVKM. Germline trimming cut 3 bases from V and 6 bases from J; bases unmatched to any gene: 4. This CDR3 region has 14 residues. For the CDR3, the DNA is TGTGCCAGCAGTTTGGGGGACAGGAGTCAGCCCCAGCATTTT. Residues: CASSLGDRSQPQHF.

The genes are TRBV28 and TRBJ2-7, with a tentative D call TRBD1 (6 bases). CDR3 length equals 13 residues. V lost 8 bases and J lost 2, with 13 bases in between. Germline CDR1 reads MDHEN; CDR2 reads SYDVKM. The CDR3 sequence: CASGDIETYEQYF. The CDR3 DNA follows: TGTGCCAGCGGGGACATTGAGACCTACGAGCAGTACTTC.

This chain connects TRBV6-5 to TRBJ2-1; TRBD2 matches 8 bases. V lost 6 bases, J lost 4 bases, and 8 bases stayed unmatched. The germline gives CDR1 MNHEY, CDR2 SVGAGI. The CDR3 is made up of 15 amino acids. The CDR3 spells CASSPGLARYNEQFF. For the CDR3, the DNA is TGTGCCAGCAGCCCAGGACTAGCACGGTACAATGAGCAGTTCTTC.

The count of this clone is one. The rearrangement uses TRBV13 and TRBJ1-5; TRBD1 matches 9 bases. Trimming at V came to 3 bases and at J to 8 bases, leaving 11 bases not matched to a gene. There are 16 residues in the CDR3. Germline V CDR1 and CDR2: PRHDT, FYEKMQ (reference sequence). The CDR3 DNA reads TGTGCCAGCAGCTTTGGGGGAGGACAGGGGTTGGAGCCCCAGCATTTT. This codes for CASSFGGGQGLEPQHF.

This CDR3 is CASSQDVGFGYYGYTF. The DNA for the CDR3 is TGCGCCAGCAGCCAAGATGTGGGGTTTGGTTACTATGGCTACACCTTC. The chain is built from TRBV4-3 and TRBJ1-2; no definite D call. Germline CDR1 is LGHNA and CDR2 is YSLEER. This CDR3 is built from 16 residues. V dropped 0 bases and J dropped 3 bases, with 14 bases sitting between them.

The CDR3: CASSPGQPPGGQFF. CDR3 DNA: TGTGCCAGCAGTCCGGGACAGCCTCCCGGGGGGCAGTTCTTC. V gene TRBV27 combines with J gene TRBJ2-1; possibly TRBD1 for D (7 bases). Per the germline V gene, CDR1 is MNHEY and CDR2 is SMNVEV (reference sequence). Trimming shortened V by 5 bases and J by 12 bases, and 20 bases separated the two germline ends. CDR3 length equals 14 residues.

This clone was found a few times. V and J are TRBV27 and TRBJ2-2; 7 nucleotides align to TRBD2. The germline gives CDR1 MNHEY, CDR2 SMNVEV (reference sequence). Trimming took 10 bases from V and 2 from J; bases not matched to a gene: 10. The CDR3 spans 15 residues. The CDR3 region is CATTNGGFNTGELFF. The CDR3 bases are TGTGCCACCACCAACGGGGGGTTTAACACCGGGGAGCTGTTTTTT.

The chain uses TRBV2 and TRBJ2-7, with 12 bases that match TRBD2. Germline CDR1 and CDR2: SNHLY and FYNNEI. This CDR3 has 15 residues. Trimming cost V 7 bases and J 7 bases; bases outside gene matches: 11. The CDR3: CASITPSGGAREQYF. For the CDR3, the DNA is TGTGCCAGCATTACTCCTAGCGGGGGGGCAAGGGAGCAGTACTTC.

The chain joins TRBV18 to TRBJ1-5, with D uncertain. V was shortened by 3 bases and J by 0 bases, with 6 bases between the two germline ends. The CDR3 spans 14 residues. Germline V gives CDR1 KGHSH, CDR2 LQKENI. The CDR3 DNA is TGTGCCAGCTCACCGGAAGATAGCAATCAGCCCCAGCATTTT. Protein: CASSPEDSNQPQHF.

The chain links TRBV30 to TRBJ2-7; 7 nucleotides agree with TRBD2. J gave up 3 bases and V 0 bases, and 8 bases lay outside the gene matches. This CDR3 is built from 15 residues. The V gene's germline CDR1 is GTSNPN and CDR2 SVGIG (reference sequence). DNA of the CDR3: TGTGCCTGGAGTGTACGTATGTGGGGGGGCTACGAGCAGTACTTC. Its protein is CAWSVRMWGGYEQYF.

The CDR3 nucleotides read TGTGCCTGGAGTGGCGGACAGGTTTCCTATGGCTACACCTTC. Translating it yields CAWSGGQVSYGYTF. V is TRBV30 and J is TRBJ1-2; 7 bases align to TRBD1. Per germline, CDR1 GTSNPN and CDR2 SVGIG (reference sequence). The CDR3 is 14 amino acids. J was trimmed by 4 bases and V by 1 base; bases with no gene match: 6.

The chain couples TRBV6-5 to TRBJ2-5; TRBD1 aligns across 9 bases. There are 14 residues in the CDR3. Per the germline V gene, CDR1 is MNHEY and CDR2 is SVGAGI. The V and J ends lost 4 bases and 6 bases, in that order; junction bases with no gene match: 6. CDR3 sequence reads: CASSSTGTGQTQYF. DNA of the CDR3: TGTGCCAGCAGTTCTACCGGGACAGGGCAGACCCAGTACTTC.

The CDR3 reads CASSWASGNTIYF. The CDR3 bases are TGTGCCAGCAGTTGGGCTTCTGGAAACACCATATATTTT. J is TRBJ1-3 and V is TRBV6-5; D gene unclear. The CDR3 extends over 13 amino acids. Germline lookup yields CDR1 MNHEY and CDR2 SVGAGI. Trimming took 4 bases from V and 1 from J, leaving 5 bases between them.

V usage is TRBV2 and J usage is TRBJ2-7; 8 bases are shared with TRBD1. This CDR3 spans 16 amino acids. With V trimmed by 4 bases and J by 0 bases, 8 bases remained unmatched. The V gene's germline CDR1 is SNHLY and CDR2 FYNNEI. CDR3 sequence (DNA): TGTGCCAGCAGTGTTCCCCGGACAGGGCCCTCCTACGAGCAGTACTTC. Its translation is CASSVPRTGPSYEQYF.

CDR3 bases: TGTGCCAGCAGCTTAGTCGGGATAGATCAGCCCCAGCATTTT. Translating it yields CASSLVGIDQPQHF. The rearrangement links TRBV7-2 to TRBJ1-5; D is unresolved. V shed 1 base and J shed 5 bases, with 9 bases lying between them. The CDR3 is 14 amino acids. The germline CDR1 and CDR2 sequences are SGHTA and FQGNSA. The whole variable domain, filled in from reference TRBV7-2 and TRBJ1-5, reads GAGVSQSPSNKVTEKGKDVELRCDPISGHTALYWYRQSLGQGLEFLIYFQGNSAPDKSGLPSDRFSAERTGGSVSTLTIQRTQQEDSAVYLCASSLVGIDQPQHFGDGTRLSIL.

This rearrangement joins TRBV12-3 or TRBV12-4 to TRBJ1-1; D is ambiguous. The CDR3 is 13 residues long. The V gene lost 5 bases and the J gene lost 0 bases, with 7 bases spanning the gap. The CDR3 DNA follows: TGTGCCAGCAGTATACAGATGAACACTGAAGCTTTCTTT. Its translation: CASSIQMNTEAFF.

The rearrangement joins TRBV5-4 to TRBJ1-1; 10 bases fit TRBD1. The CDR3 consists of 15 residues. Trimming took 0 bases from V and 4 from J; bases not matched to a gene: 3. Germline values: CDR1 SGHNT, CDR2 YYREEE (reference sequence). CDR3 bases: TGTGCCAGCAGCTTGGGTGGACAGGGGGGCACTGAAGCTTTCTTT. Amino acids: CASSLGGQGGTEAFF. The entire variable domain, with the rest obtained from reference TRBV5-4 and TRBJ1-1, is as follows: ETGVTQSPTHLIKTRGQQVTLRCSSQSGHNTVSWYQQALGQGPQFIFQYYREEENGRGNFPPRFSGLQFPNYSSELNVNALELDDSALYLCASSLGGQGGTEAFFGQGTRLTVV.

This chain uses TRBV12-3 or TRBV12-4 with TRBJ2-7; 8 bases agree with TRBD1. The CDR3 is made up of 13 amino acids. The junction had 5 bases not matched to a gene; V was cut back by 5 bases and J by 5 bases. The CDR3 nucleotides read TGTGCCAGCAGTACCGGGACAGGTAACGAGCAGTACTTC. Its translation: CASSTGTGNEQYF.

The rearrangement joins TRBV14 to TRBJ1-1, with TRBD1 matching over 7 bases. With 4 bases clipped from V and 0 bases from J, the junction kept 2 bases outside the gene matches. The CDR3 is made up of 14 amino acids. Germline V gene lookup returns CDR1 SGHDN and CDR2 FVKESK. CDR3: CASSRDRLNTEAFF. CDR3 nucleotide sequence: TGTGCCAGCAGCCGGGACAGACTGAACACTGAAGCTTTCTTT. Full variable domain (outside the CDR3, taken from reference TRBV14 and TRBJ1-1): EAGVTQFPSHSVIEKGQTVTLRCDPISGHDNLYWYRRVMGKEIKFLLHFVKESKQDESGMPNNRFLAERTGGTYSTLKVQPAELEDSGVYFCASSRDRLNTEAFFGQGTRLTVV.

Concerning this clone itself: Other DNA variants within this sample encode the same CDR3. The chain uses TRBV6-4 and TRBJ1-1; D not resolved. CDR1 is MRHNA, CDR2 SNTAGT, per germline. The V and J ends lost 0 bases and 1 base respectively, with 3 bases between them. The CDR3 loop spans 13 amino acids. The CDR3 region is CASSDSENTEAFF. The CDR3 region has the DNA TGTGCCAGCAGTGACTCGGAGAACACTGAAGCTTTCTTT.

The chain has TRBV3-1 (or the pseudogene TRBV3-2) and TRBJ2-5; D perhaps matches TRBD2 (5 bases). The V end lost 1 base, the J end lost 5 bases, and 8 bases lay between the germline ends. This CDR3 comprises 13 residues. Germline assignment: CDR1 LGHDT and CDR2 YNNKEL (reference sequence). DNA for the CDR3: TGTGCCAGCAGCCAAGGGCGGGTTGAGACCCAGTACTTC. Translating gives CASSQGRVETQYF.

The chain links TRBV11-2 to TRBJ2-3; D might be TRBD2 (5 bases). This CDR3 has 15 amino acids. Deletions cut 5 bases from V and 6 bases from J, with 18 bases between. Germline V gene sequence: CDR1 SGHAT, CDR2 FQNNGV. In nucleotides, the CDR3 is TGTGCCAGCAGCATCGGCCCATTCGGGAAGGATACGCAGTATTTT. Protein sequence: CASSIGPFGKDTQYF.

The V gene is TRBV7-2, the J gene TRBJ2-3, with D maybe TRBD1 (5 bases). This CDR3 region has 16 residues. V was cut by 8 bases and J by 0 bases, with 18 bases left in between. CDR1 is SGHTA, CDR2 FQGNSA, per germline. For the CDR3, the DNA is TGTGCCAGCCGTGGGTTGGGGCAATCAAGCACAGATACGCAGTATTTT. As protein: CASRGLGQSSTDTQYF.

J is TRBJ2-3 and V is TRBV7-9; TRBD1 or TRBD2 may be the D gene (5 bases each). Germline CDR1 reads SEHNR; CDR2 reads FQNEAQ (reference sequence). The CDR3 is made up of 15 amino acids. V gave up 5 bases and J gave up 1 base, with 13 bases separating them. The CDR3 coding sequence is TGTGCCAGCAGCCACGACGGGACGCGCACAGATACGCAGTATTTT. It encodes CASSHDGTRTDTQYF.

V is TRBV5-6 and J is TRBJ1-1; possible D gene TRBD1, 5 bases. Trimming stripped 7 bases from V and 3 bases from J, with 19 bases between. This CDR3 spans 15 amino acids. Germline V CDR1 and CDR2: SGHDT, YYEEEE. In nucleotides, the CDR3 is TGTGCCAGCGGTGAGAGGGGTAAACTGGACACTGAAGCTTTCTTT. It specifies CASGERGKLDTEAFF.

The CDR3: CASSQGSNYQETQYF. Here the CDR3 DNA reads TGTGCCAGCAGCCAAGGCAGCAACTACCAAGAGACCCAGTACTTC. The chain combines TRBV3-1 (or the pseudogene TRBV3-2) with TRBJ2-5; unclear D gene. Looked up from germline, CDR1 is LGHDT and CDR2 is YNNKEL (reference sequence). V was pared by 1 base and J by 0 bases, with 9 bases between. There are 15 residues in the CDR3.

The V call is TRBV30, the J call TRBJ1-2; 7 bases agree with TRBD1. Germline loops: CDR1 GTSNPN, CDR2 SVGIG (reference sequence). The CDR3 has 15 amino acids. V lost 5 bases, J lost 2 bases, and 11 bases stayed unmatched. The CDR3 sequence is CAWDSGGTENYGYTF. CDR3 bases: TGTGCCTGGGATTCCGGGGGGACAGAGAACTATGGCTACACCTTC.